This record concerns one T cell receptor (beta chain) sequence. Its antigen is still unknown. Base qualities are not provided; no much larger clone lies one nucleotide away. This sample was taken from a study of T cell responses to AZD1222 COVID-19 vaccine (dated by TCRdb to 2020 to 2022). Turning to the overall study: Because spike-specific TCR depth and breadth did not differ between the two schedules, AZD1222 recipients who got a second dose at roughly 4 weeks were pooled with those who got a second dose at roughly 12 weeks. A total of 230 to 250 trial participants underwent TCR sequencing, of whom around 200 received two doses of AZD1222 and approximately 25 received two doses of the MenACWY control vaccine. Trial participants were enrolled into age subgroups of 18-55, 56-69 and 70-plus years, which contained about 150, 27 and 61 TCR-sequenced participants, respectively.

The germline V gene gives CDR1 as MNHEY and CDR2 as SVGAGI. Trimming costs V 7 bases and J 6 bases, and their ends lie 13 bases apart. The cysteine opens and the phenylalanine closes a CDR3 of 14 amino acids. The kept DNA is CDR3 alone, 42 bases in frame from the first base. The CDR3 regions of human TCRbeta chains were analyzed by immunosequencing. Per the authors' processing: TCRs in the repertoires were compared against a reference library of SARS-CoV-2-specific TCRs that had been generated with the MIRA antigen-specificity platform. Breadth meant the fraction of unique TCRs that were SARS-CoV-2-associated, whereas depth meant the fraction of total T cells that were SARS-CoV-2-associated. Using the MIRA data, each spike-specific TCR was assigned both to the spike region to which the TCR was reactive and to a CD4 or CD8 class. Log10-transformed breadth and depth values were compared by one-way ANOVA with Sidak's multiple comparisons tests. Held by TCRdb, this immuneACCESS table contains in-frame sequences only and omits some clones. Under half of the omission traces to an unresolved V gene where checked; the cause of the rest is unknown. V and J calls and clone size are those listed in that table; D and trimming were worked out from the DNA. This sample comprises some 130,000 clones, around nine tenths of them detected only once. The ten biggest clones cover roughly 4% of the sample.

The time point label, read with the paper, signifies: baseline before first vaccination. The vaccinee samples were drawn from two UK trials, COV001 and COV002, one of which was a single-blind randomized controlled phase 2/3 trial testing AZD1222 (ChAdOx1 nCoV-19) in healthy adults. For TCRbeta chain sequencing, PBMC samples from trial participants were taken at day 0 and at day 28 after the second dose. Here is what the overall study found, with its caveats: In the small 56-69-year group, the increase in depth fell short of significance, most likely because of low power. Reportedly, almost half of the unique spike-specific TCRs recognized epitopes lying outside the regions that are mutated in the B.1.351 and B.1.1.7 variants. After two AZD1222 doses, spike-specific TCR breadth and depth were significantly higher than at day 0 and than in MenACWY recipients. Most participants were white British and females outnumbered males, and the authors suggested that clonal diversity may have been underestimated. Vaccine-associated CD4 TCRs spanned the whole spike protein, with dominant responses in regions 160-218 and 743-854. Conclusions about previously exposed vaccinees are limited because only 5 or 6 AZD1222 recipients were SARS-CoV-2 seropositive at baseline. Because no day 14 peak-response samples were available, repertoires were characterized only after the peak T cell response.

Sequenced here: peripheral blood, sampled on day 0 of AZD1222 vaccination. The origin of this receptor is an adult in good health. The chain is assembled from TRBV6-5 and TRBJ1-6; the D gene remains uncertain. The nucleotide sequence is given as TGTGCCAGCAATGTTGGGTTGAGTAATTCACCCCTCCACTTT. This is translated as CASNVGLSNSPLHF.